The sequence of this T cell receptor beta chain was determined in a study of T cell repertoires in cytomegalovirus infection. Concerning this clonotype: Its specificity is not known.

MiXCR was run by TCRdb on the reads, yielding one entry per CDR3 protein. Here the sample spans around 770,000 distinct CDR3 sequences, 29% being singletons. V was clipped by 6 bases and J by 3 bases; unmatched bases: 5. The CDR3 has 14 amino acids. Germline V gene data show CDR1 as LNHDA and CDR2 as SQIVND (reference sequence). The input for sequencing was cultured CD8+ T cells from PBMCs, taken from culture after CMV antigen stimulation. This receptor was identified in a human donor in good health (CMV status not recorded). Some clones in this sample may be carry-over from other donors' samples. V and J are TRBV19 and TRBJ2-3; 8 bases are shared with TRBD1. DNA of the CDR3: TGTGCCAGTAGACATGACAGGGGTACAGATACGCAGTATTTT. This gives the protein CASRHDRGTDTQYF.